Below are 9 T cell receptor beta chains sequenced from a single sample in a study of regulatory T cells in long-lasting Graves disease. Arm-PCR with iRepertoire HTBI primers amplified the CDR3 regions for these TCR beta libraries. TCRdb passed the multiplex PCR reads through MiXCR, listing each CDR3 protein once. Among approximately 440,000 distinct CDR3 sequences listed, 20% to 30% were seen once. Specified time point: persistent/refractory GD, antithyroid drugs over 5 years with positive TRAb. RNA isolated from PBMCs was used to make the TCR library. The sequencing used peripheral blood mononuclear cells (PBMCs), collected when the disease was refractory, from a patient treated with antithyroid drugs. These receptors were obtained from a female donor with Graves disease.

In its sample, this clonotype was seen many times. The V and J genes are TRBV28 and TRBJ2-6, with 10 bases identical to TRBD1. Losses at the gene ends were 11 bases for V and 4 bases for J; bases not matched to a gene: 8. The CDR3 totals 15 residues. Germline values: CDR1 MDHEN, CDR2 SYDVKM. CDR3 region: CAGGTGARGANVLTF. CDR3 nucleotide sequence: TGTGCCGGGGGGACAGGGGCGCGAGGGGCCAACGTCCTGACTTTC.

As for this clonotype: This sequence may be a read error, since a much larger clone differs from it by one base. The chain links TRBV7-3 to TRBJ1-1; D possibly corresponds to TRBD1 (5 bases). CDR1 is SGHTA and CDR2 is FQGTGA in the germline V gene. Trimming took 4 bases from V and 1 from J, leaving 10 bases between them. The length of the CDR3 is 14 residues. The CDR3 loop reads CASSSGTENTEAFF. The CDR3 nucleotides are TGTGCCAGCAGCTCCGGGACTGAGAACACTGAAGCTTTCTTT.

This chain joins TRBV28 and TRBJ2-7; 7 bases map to TRBD1. V dropped 6 bases and J dropped 3; count of bases not matched to a gene: 23. CDR3 size: 19 residues. Germline V gene lookup returns CDR1 MDHEN and CDR2 SYDVKM. The CDR3 coding sequence is TGTGCCAGCAGCACCCCCTCGAAAGGGGACAGTTCGGTACTCTACGAGCAGTACTTC. Translating gives CASSTPSKGDSSVLYEQYF.

In this sample, this clonotype turned up a few times. V usage is TRBV20-1 and J usage is TRBJ2-7; TRBD2 aligns across 11 bases. Germline V gene sequence: CDR1 DFQATT, CDR2 SNEGSKA (reference sequence). With 0 bases clipped from V and 3 bases from J, the junction kept 4 bases outside the gene matches. There are 15 residues in the CDR3. As DNA, the CDR3 is TGCAGTGCTAGAGATGGCACTAGCGGGGGCTACGAGCAGTACTTC. This encodes CSARDGTSGGYEQYF.

In its sample, this clonotype was seen many times. The gene calls are TRBV5-1 and TRBJ2-7; 10 nucleotides match TRBD1. CDR3 size: 16 residues. With V trimmed by 4 bases and J by 5 bases, 12 bases remained unmatched. The germline CDR1 and CDR2 sequences are SGHRS and YFSETQ. DNA of the CDR3: TGCGCCAGCAGCGTAAGACAGGGGGCGCTATCTAACGAGCAGTACTTC. This sequence encodes CASSVRQGALSNEQYF.

On this clonotype itself: This may be a read error, as it is one base from a much larger clone. Without the conserved terminal phenylalanine or tryptophan, this CDR3 likely stems from a read error. The chain recombines TRBV28 with TRBJ1-1; D gene ambiguous. Germline CDR1 and CDR2: MDHEN and SYDVKM. The CDR3 sequence is 14 residues long. V lost 3 bases, J lost 0 bases, and 8 bases lay in between. The CDR3 loop reads CASSFVAMNTEAFL. In DNA form, the CDR3 reads TGTGCCAGCAGTTTCGTAGCCATGAACACTGAAGCTTTCCTT.

The chain employs TRBV27 and TRBJ2-2; D uncertain. CDR3 length: 16 amino acids. CDR1 and CDR2 (germline): MNHEY, SMNVEV (reference sequence). V was shortened by 2 bases and J by 6 bases, with 16 bases between the two germline ends. The CDR3 DNA reads as TGTGCCAGCAGTTTACAACTCCCACAAAGATCCGGGGAGCTGTTTTTT. Translation: CASSLQLPQRSGELFF.

This clonotype was seen at least ten times. V is TRBV20-1 and J is TRBJ2-7; D remains unclear. V was trimmed by 0 bases and J by 2 bases, leaving 11 bases between them. The germline V gene has CDR1 DFQATT and CDR2 SNEGSKA (reference sequence). This CDR3 comprises 14 residues. The CDR3 spells CSARELDEAYEQYF. Here the CDR3 DNA reads TGCAGTGCTAGAGAGCTGGACGAAGCCTACGAGCAGTACTTC.

This clonotype was picked up a small number of times. This chain uses TRBV6-1 with TRBJ1-5, with D unresolved. CDR1 MNHNS and CDR2 SASEGT come from the germline V gene. The CDR3 consists of 15 residues. V was pared by 6 bases and J by 5 bases, with 17 bases between. The CDR3 coding sequence is TGTGCCAGCAGGCTAACATGGGGTGGCGATCAGCCCCAGCATTTT. This translates into CASRLTWGGDQPQHF.